The 2 T cell receptor beta chains below all came from one sample that was sequenced in a study of Ad26.COV2.S vaccination and SARS-CoV-2 variants. Produced via immunoSEQ multiplex PCR; TCRdb's table is partial and in-frame only. The sample shows 300,000 to 350,000 clones, around 89% of them seen only once. Treatment defined: approximately 18 received Ad26.COV2.S at low or high dose, single or two shots; 5 received placebo; per-sample allocation not given. Sampling took place 63 days after the first vaccine or placebo injection. This specimen was peripheral blood, taken in a trial of Ad26.COV2.S vaccine versus placebo. Receptors originate from a person between 18 and 60 years old who received the Ad26.COV2.S COVID-19 vaccine or a placebo.

V gene TRBV2 combines with J gene TRBJ2-3, with 10 bases identical to TRBD1. Germline values: CDR1 SNHLY, CDR2 FYNNEI. This CDR3 region has 15 residues. Trimming took 6 bases from V and 2 from J; bases not matched to a gene: 5. The CDR3 region is CASRRTGGYTDTQYF. The CDR3 region has the DNA TGTGCCAGCAGGCGGACAGGGGGATACACAGATACGCAGTATTTT. The complete variable domain, with remaining parts taken from reference TRBV2 and TRBJ2-3, reads EPEVTQTPSHQVTQMGQEVILRCVPISNHLYFYWYRQILGQKVEFLVSFYNNEISEKSEIFDDQFSVERPDGSNFTLKIRSTKLEDSAMYFCASRRTGGYTDTQYFGPGTRLTVL.

The V and J genes are TRBV18 and TRBJ2-5; a weak D match, TRBD2 (6 bases). V shed 2 bases and J shed 3 bases, with 7 bases lying between them. Germline V CDR1 and CDR2: KGHSH, LQKENI. This CDR3 contains 13 residues. The CDR3 sequence is CASSPGGEETQYF. The CDR3 bases are TGTGCCAGCTCACCAGGAGGGGAAGAGACCCAGTACTTC.